This section outlines one T cell receptor (beta chain) sequence together with its context. Its specificity is unknown. TCRdb's copy holds only in-frame clones and misses some; the assay was immunoSEQ multiplex PCR. The profile shows 220,000 or so clones, over 65% of them singletons. This sample is drawn from a study of cytomegalovirus exposure and HLA in healthy donors. Study-wide findings and caveats: Associated with cytomegalovirus, according to the listing, were some 150 TCR beta chains. Rare TCR sequences predominated, though certain public TCRs were found in many donors. Under in vitro conditions, a few CMV-associated chains were confirmed as specific for CMV antigens.

The length of the CDR3 is 13 residues. Germline lookup yields CDR1 SGHNT and CDR2 YENEEA. V was shortened by 1 base and J by 3 bases, with 7 bases between the two germline ends. Separate from the approximately 700-subject first cohort was the 120-subject validation cohort, to which the donors belonged. Sequenced material: PBMCs. The J gene is TRBJ2-7, the V gene TRBV11-3; D may be TRBD1 or TRBD2 (5 bases each). This receptor was identified in a woman in her late teens or twenties in good health and CMV-seronegative. In DNA, the CDR3 is TGTGCCAGCAGCTTAGGTGGGGGCTACGAGCAGTACTTC. Translating it yields CASSLGGGYEQYF.